The rows below give T cell receptor beta chains drawn from one sample of a study of blood T cells in healthy people across ages. MiXCR was run by TCRdb on the 5' RACE reads, yielding one entry per CDR3 protein. The repertoire holds roughly 1 million distinct CDR3 sequences, 20% to 25% seen once, with approximately 0.7% in the top ten. Another study also made use of these data, one on T cells of mothers and their children.

Material for sequencing was blood. The receptor source for this set is a girl aged 2-10 years in good health. Both conserved end residues are part of each CDR3. A D gene is named only where the DNA matches it firmly. Size tells how often a clone was seen (once, few, many) or the class of an expanded clone, and some rows leave it out.

TRBJ1-5 | few | TRBV7-2 | - | CASSPGRGGNQPQHF | TGTGCCAGCAGCCCGGGTCGAGGTGGCAATCAGCCCCAGCATTTT
TRBJ1-4 | few | TRBV20-1 | TRBD1 | CSALPRGQVREKLFF | TGCAGTGCTTTACCCAGGGGGCAAGTGCGTGAAAAACTGTTTTTT
TRBJ2-2 | few | TRBV7-3 | TRBD1 | CASRNWDREGGELFF | TGTGCCAGCAGGAATTGGGACAGGGAAGGCGGGGAGCTGTTTTTT
TRBJ2-7 | - | TRBV7-9 | TRBD1 | CASSSPGTGLQYF | TGTGCCAGCAGCTCACCCGGGACAGGGCTGCAGTACTTC
TRBJ1-2 | few | TRBV4-3 | - | CASSQNLGGDYGYTF | TGCGCCAGCAGCCAGAATTTGGGGGGCGACTATGGCTACACCTTC
TRBJ2-3 | - | TRBV27 | TRBD2 | CASSRLAGEDDTQYF | TGTGCCAGCAGTAGACTAGCGGGAGAGGATGATACGCAGTATTTT
TRBJ2-1 | few | TRBV6-5 | - | CASSYSQGNINEQFF | TGTGCCAGCAGTTACTCTCAGGGTAATATCAATGAGCAGTTCTTC
TRBJ2-5 | - | TRBV25-1 | - | CASSAEFGETQYF | TGTGCCAGCTCGGCGGAATTCGGGGAGACCCAGTACTTC
TRBJ1-6 | - | TRBV20-1 | - | CSATLGAYNSPLHF | TGCAGTGCTACTCTCGGGGCTTATAATTCACCCCTCCACTTT
TRBJ1-6 | - | TRBV28 | - | CASSLETEPLHF | TGTGCCAGCAGTTTAGAGACGGAACCCCTCCACTTT
TRBJ2-7 | - | TRBV3-1 | TRBD2 | CASSQGASGDYSYEQYF | TGTGCCAGCAGCCAAGGGGCAAGTGGGGACTACTCCTACGAGCAGTACTTC
TRBJ2-7 | - | TRBV29-1 | - | CSVELGFDEQYF | TGCAGCGTTGAACTGGGGTTCGACGAGCAGTACTTC
TRBJ1-6 | - | TRBV27 | TRBD1 | CASRMGQPNSPLHF | TGTGCCAGCAGGATGGGACAGCCAAATTCACCCCTCCACTTT
TRBJ2-4 | - | TRBV4-2 | - | CASSQDSGVQYF | TGTGCCAGCAGCCAAGATTCAGGAGTTCAGTACTTC
TRBJ2-4 | few | TRBV3-1 | TRBD2 | CASSQGAGVAKNIQYF | TGTGCCAGCAGCCAAGGGGCGGGAGTTGCCAAAAACATTCAGTACTTC
TRBJ2-5 | many | TRBV28 | TRBD2 | CASSTWIAGAGETQYF | TGTGCCAGCAGCACGTGGATAGCGGGAGCGGGAGAGACCCAGTACTTC
TRBJ2-2 | few | TRBV25-1 | TRBD2 | CASSPGTSITGELFF | TGTGCCAGCAGTCCCGGGACTAGTATCACCGGGGAGCTGTTTTTT
TRBJ2-3 | - | TRBV25-1 | - | CAVGDTYTDTQYF | TGTGCCGTCGGGGACACTTACACAGATACGCAGTATTTT
TRBJ2-1 | - | TRBV7-3 | TRBD1 | CASSLNRGPYNEQFF | TGTGCCAGCAGCTTAAACAGGGGGCCGTACAATGAGCAGTTCTTC
TRBJ1-1 | - | TRBV7-2 | - | CASRHDSDMNTEAFF | TGTGCCAGCAGACACGACAGCGACATGAACACTGAAGCTTTCTTT
TRBJ2-7 | few | TRBV20-1 | - | CSAESDESYEQYF | TGCAGTGCTGAGTCCGACGAATCCTACGAGCAGTACTTC
TRBJ1-1 | - | TRBV19 | - | CASSMTHTEAFF | TGTGCCAGTAGTATGACCCACACTGAAGCTTTCTTT
TRBJ1-2 | - | TRBV20-1 | - | CRAARTQNYGYTF | TGCAGGGCTGCCCGGACCCAGAACTATGGCTACACCTTC
TRBJ1-4 | few | TRBV27 | - | CASKSELGALNEKLFF | TGTGCCAGCAAATCTGAGTTGGGGGCCCTTAATGAAAAACTGTTTTTT
TRBJ1-2 | - | TRBV20-1 | - | CSASPVERNYGYTF | TGCAGTGCTAGTCCGGTTGAGCGGAACTATGGCTACACCTTC
TRBJ2-1 | - | TRBV29-1 | TRBD2 | CSVGGLNEQFF | TGCAGCGTGGGAGGGCTCAATGAGCAGTTCTTC
TRBJ2-3 | - | TRBV20-1 | TRBD1 | CSARPGQGVYTDTQYF | TGCAGTGCTAGACCGGGACAGGGTGTGTACACAGATACGCAGTATTTT
TRBJ1-2 | - | TRBV5-1 | TRBD1 | CASSPQGAGWEDGYTF | TGCGCCAGCAGCCCCCAGGGGGCAGGTTGGGAAGATGGCTACACCTTC
TRBJ1-1 | - | TRBV29-1 | - | CSVLGTRVTEAFF | TGCAGCGTTTTGGGAACGAGGGTAACTGAAGCTTTCTTT
TRBJ2-4 | few | TRBV29-1 | - | CSALGDYIQYF | TGCAGCGCCCTAGGGGACTACATTCAGTACTTC
TRBJ2-7 | few | TRBV12-3/TRBV12-4 | - | CASSPGQNAAYEQYF | TGTGCCAGCAGCCCCGGACAGAACGCAGCCTACGAGCAGTACTTC
TRBJ2-7 | - | TRBV7-2 | TRBD1 | CASSRDRGWSYEQYF | TGTGCCAGCAGCAGGGACAGGGGGTGGTCCTACGAGCAGTACTTC
TRBJ1-2 | - | TRBV20-1 | - | CSAISSYGYTF | TGCAGTGCTATTTCTTCCTATGGCTACACCTTC
TRBJ1-6 | - | TRBV29-1 | - | CSVPGRGVSPLHF | TGCAGCGTCCCCGGACGCGGGGTATCACCCCTCCACTTT
TRBJ2-5 | - | TRBV28 | - | CASTLGVGTQYF | TGTGCCAGCACCCTAGGCGTCGGGACCCAGTACTTC
TRBJ2-1 | few | TRBV11-1 | TRBD2 | CASSLAGLLAEDNEQFF | TGTGCCAGCAGCTTAGCTGGTTTACTAGCGGAGGACAATGAGCAGTTCTTC
TRBJ2-1 | few | TRBV7-3 | TRBD2 | CASSHSGGEQFF | TGTGCCAGCAGCCATTCGGGGGGGGAGCAGTTCTTC
TRBJ2-1 | few | TRBV24-1 | TRBD1 | CATSAGQGVYGEQFF | TGTGCCACCAGTGCCGGACAGGGGGTTTACGGTGAGCAGTTCTTC
TRBJ2-7 | - | TRBV27 | - | CASSFGTWDEQYF | TGTGCCAGCAGTTTCGGGACATGGGACGAGCAGTACTTC
TRBJ2-2 | few | TRBV7-3 | - | CASSFTGAGELFF | TGTGCCAGCAGCTTTACCGGGGCCGGGGAGCTGTTTTTT
TRBJ2-3 | few | TRBV2 | - | CASSKITQGSTDTQYF | TGTGCCAGCAGTAAGATTACACAGGGTAGCACAGATACGCAGTATTTT
TRBJ2-2 | few | TRBV20-1 | - | CSAQIGRRNTGELFF | TGCAGTGCTCAAATCGGGCGGCGAAACACCGGGGAGCTGTTTTTT
TRBJ1-6 | - | TRBV7-2 | TRBD1 | CASSPLDRDSPLHF | TGTGCCAGCAGCCCCCTCGACAGGGATTCACCCCTCCACTTT
TRBJ2-1 | few | TRBV27 | TRBD1 | CASSPVNDRVNEQFF | TGTGCCAGCAGCCCCGTAAACGACAGGGTCAATGAGCAGTTCTTC
TRBJ1-4 | - | TRBV15 | - | CATRGGGSLNEKLFF | TGTGCCACCAGAGGGGGGGGTTCCCTCAATGAAAAACTGTTTTTT
TRBJ2-5 | few | TRBV28 | TRBD2 | CASSLTSFRETQYF | TGTGCCAGCAGCCTGACTAGCTTCAGGGAGACCCAGTACTTC
TRBJ2-1 | - | TRBV5-1 | - | CASSFSDRSSYNEQFF | TGCGCCAGCAGCTTTTCTGACAGGAGCTCCTACAATGAGCAGTTCTTC
TRBJ2-3 | many | TRBV21-1 | - | CASSKEGLESDTQYF | TGTGCCAGCAGCAAAGAAGGACTAGAGTCAGATACGCAGTATTTT
TRBJ2-7 | - | TRBV7-9 | - | CASSLGRVPNHEQYF | TGTGCCAGCAGCTTAGGCCGGGTCCCTAACCACGAGCAGTACTTC
TRBJ2-5 | few | TRBV29-1 | TRBD1 | CSVEGHGQGDLQETQYF | TGCAGCGTTGAGGGGCATGGCCAGGGGGATTTGCAAGAGACCCAGTACTTC
TRBJ2-3 | few | TRBV28 | TRBD1 | CASRPGTGRGTQYF | TGTGCCAGCAGACCCGGGACAGGGCGTGGTACGCAGTATTTT
TRBJ2-7 | - | TRBV28 | - | CSCSLVLGSSSSYEQYF | TGTTCCTGCAGTTTAGTCTTGGGGTCCTCATCCTCCTACGAGCAGTACTTC